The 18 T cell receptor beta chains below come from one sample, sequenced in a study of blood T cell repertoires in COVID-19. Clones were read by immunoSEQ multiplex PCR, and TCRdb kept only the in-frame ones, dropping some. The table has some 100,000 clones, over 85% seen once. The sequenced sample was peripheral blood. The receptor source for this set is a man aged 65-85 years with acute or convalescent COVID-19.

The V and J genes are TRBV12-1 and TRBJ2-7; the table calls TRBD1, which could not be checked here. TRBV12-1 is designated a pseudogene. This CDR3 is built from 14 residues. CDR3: CASSHRDRGHEQYF. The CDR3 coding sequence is TGTGCCAGCAGCCACCGGGACAGGGGTCACGAGCAGTACTTC.

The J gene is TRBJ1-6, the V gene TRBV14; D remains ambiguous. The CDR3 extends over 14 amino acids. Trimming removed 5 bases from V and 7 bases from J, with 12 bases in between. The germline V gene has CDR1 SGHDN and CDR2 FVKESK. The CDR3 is CASSNLIRNSPLHF. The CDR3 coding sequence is TGTGCCAGCAGCAATCTTATCAGGAATTCACCCCTCCACTTT.

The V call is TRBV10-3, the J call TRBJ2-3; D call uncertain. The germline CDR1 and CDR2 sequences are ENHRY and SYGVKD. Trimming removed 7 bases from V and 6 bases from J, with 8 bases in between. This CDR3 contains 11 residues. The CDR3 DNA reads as TGTGCCATCAATACCGGGGATACGCAGTATTTT. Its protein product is CAINTGDTQYF.

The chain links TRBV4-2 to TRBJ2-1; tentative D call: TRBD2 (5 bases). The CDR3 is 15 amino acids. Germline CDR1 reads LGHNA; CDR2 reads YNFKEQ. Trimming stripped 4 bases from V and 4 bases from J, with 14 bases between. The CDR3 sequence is CASSRTGEGYNEQFF. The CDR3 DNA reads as TGTGCCAGCAGCCGGACTGGGGAAGGGTACAATGAGCAGTTCTTC.

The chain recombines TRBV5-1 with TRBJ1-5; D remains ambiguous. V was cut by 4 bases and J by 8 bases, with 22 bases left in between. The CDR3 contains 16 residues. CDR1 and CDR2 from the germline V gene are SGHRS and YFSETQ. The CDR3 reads CASSPERAVIEEPQHF. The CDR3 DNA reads TGCGCCAGCAGCCCCGAGAGGGCGGTGATTGAGGAGCCCCAGCATTTT.

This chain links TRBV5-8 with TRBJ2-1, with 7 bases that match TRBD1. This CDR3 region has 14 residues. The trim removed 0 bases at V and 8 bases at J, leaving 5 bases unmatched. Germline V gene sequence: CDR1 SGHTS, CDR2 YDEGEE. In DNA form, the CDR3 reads TGTGCCAGCAGCTTGGACAGGGGTTTTGATGAGCAGTTCTTC. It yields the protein CASSLDRGFDEQFF.

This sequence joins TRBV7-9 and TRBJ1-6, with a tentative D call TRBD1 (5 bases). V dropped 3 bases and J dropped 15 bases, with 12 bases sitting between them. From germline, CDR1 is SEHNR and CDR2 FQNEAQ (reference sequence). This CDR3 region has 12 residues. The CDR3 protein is CASSFDSSRLHF. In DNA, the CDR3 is TGTGCCAGCAGCTTCGACAGTAGTCGCCTCCACTTT.

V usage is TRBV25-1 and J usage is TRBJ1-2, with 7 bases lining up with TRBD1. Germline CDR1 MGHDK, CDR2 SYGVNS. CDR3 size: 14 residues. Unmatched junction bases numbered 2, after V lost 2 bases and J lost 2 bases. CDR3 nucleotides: TGTGCCAGCAGTGAACCGACAGGGAACTATGGCTACACCTTC. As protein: CASSEPTGNYGYTF.

The CDR3 nucleotides read TGCGCCAGCAGCCCGGGACAGGGTATGGCTGAAGCTTTCTTT. Its translation is CASSPGQGMAEAFF. The genes are TRBV5-1 and TRBJ1-1; 9 bases match TRBD1. Germline V gives CDR1 SGHRS, CDR2 YFSETQ. The CDR3 is made up of 14 amino acids. The V gene end was trimmed by 4 bases and the J gene end by 6 bases; junction bases not matched to a gene: 7.

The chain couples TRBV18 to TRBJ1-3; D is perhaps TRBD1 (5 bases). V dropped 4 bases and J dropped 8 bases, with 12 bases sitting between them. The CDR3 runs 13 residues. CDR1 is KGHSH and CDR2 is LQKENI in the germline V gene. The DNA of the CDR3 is TGTGCCAGCTCACTGCCCACCAGGGACACCATATATTTT. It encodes CASSLPTRDTIYF.

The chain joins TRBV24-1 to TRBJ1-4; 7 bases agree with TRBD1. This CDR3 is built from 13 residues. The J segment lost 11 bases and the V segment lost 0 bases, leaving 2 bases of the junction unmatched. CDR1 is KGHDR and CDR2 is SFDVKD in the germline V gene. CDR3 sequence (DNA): TGTGCCACCAGTGATTTGACAGGGGATAAACTGTTTTTT. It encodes CATSDLTGDKLFF.

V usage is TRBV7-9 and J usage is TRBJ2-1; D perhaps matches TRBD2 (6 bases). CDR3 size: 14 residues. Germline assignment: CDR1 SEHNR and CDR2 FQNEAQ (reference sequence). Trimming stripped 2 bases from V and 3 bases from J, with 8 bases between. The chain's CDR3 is CASSLISGYNEQFF. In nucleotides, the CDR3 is TGTGCCAGCAGCTTAATTAGCGGCTACAATGAGCAGTTCTTC. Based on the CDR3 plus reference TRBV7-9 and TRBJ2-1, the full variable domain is DTGVSQNPRHKITKRGQNVTFRCDPISEHNRLYWYRQTLGQGPEFLTYFQNEAQLEKSRLLSDRFSAERPKGSFSTLEIQRTEQGDSAMYLCASSLISGYNEQFFGPGTRLTVL.

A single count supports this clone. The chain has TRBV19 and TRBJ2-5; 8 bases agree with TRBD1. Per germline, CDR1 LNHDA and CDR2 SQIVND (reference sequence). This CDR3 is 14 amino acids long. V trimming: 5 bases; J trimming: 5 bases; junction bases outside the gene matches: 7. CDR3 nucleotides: TGTGCCAGTAGTCAAGGACAGGGCTTGGAGACCCAGTACTTC. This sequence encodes CASSQGQGLETQYF.

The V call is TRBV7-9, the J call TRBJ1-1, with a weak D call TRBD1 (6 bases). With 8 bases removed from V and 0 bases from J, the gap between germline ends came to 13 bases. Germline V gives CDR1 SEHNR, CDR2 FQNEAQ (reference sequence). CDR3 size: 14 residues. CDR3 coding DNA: TGTGCCAGCTCCAAGGGGGGTATGAACACTGAAGCTTTCTTT. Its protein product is CASSKGGMNTEAFF.

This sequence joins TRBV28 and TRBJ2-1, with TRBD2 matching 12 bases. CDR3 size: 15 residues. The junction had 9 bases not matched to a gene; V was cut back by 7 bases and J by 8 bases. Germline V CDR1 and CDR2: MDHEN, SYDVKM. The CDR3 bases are TGTGCCAGCAAAAAGACTAGCGGGAGTTTCGATGAGCAGTTCTTC. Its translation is CASKKTSGSFDEQFF.

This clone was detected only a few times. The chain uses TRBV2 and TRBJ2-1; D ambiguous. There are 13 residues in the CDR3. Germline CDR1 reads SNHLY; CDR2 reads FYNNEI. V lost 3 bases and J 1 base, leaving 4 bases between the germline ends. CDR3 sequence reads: CASSDTSYNEQFF. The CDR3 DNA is TGTGCCAGCAGTGATACTTCCTACAATGAGCAGTTCTTC.

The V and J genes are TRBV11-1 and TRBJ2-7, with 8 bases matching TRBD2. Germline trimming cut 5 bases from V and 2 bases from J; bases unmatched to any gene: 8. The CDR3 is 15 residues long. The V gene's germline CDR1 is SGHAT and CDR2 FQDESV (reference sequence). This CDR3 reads CASSPSRGGAYEQYF. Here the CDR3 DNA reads TGTGCCAGCAGCCCCAGCCGGGGGGGGGCCTACGAGCAGTACTTC.

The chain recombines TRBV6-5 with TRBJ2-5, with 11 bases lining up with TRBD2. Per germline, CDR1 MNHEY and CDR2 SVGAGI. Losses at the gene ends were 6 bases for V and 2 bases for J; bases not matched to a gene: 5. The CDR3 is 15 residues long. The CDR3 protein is CASRALAGGQETQYF. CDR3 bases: TGTGCCAGCAGGGCTTTAGCGGGGGGGCAAGAGACCCAGTACTTC.